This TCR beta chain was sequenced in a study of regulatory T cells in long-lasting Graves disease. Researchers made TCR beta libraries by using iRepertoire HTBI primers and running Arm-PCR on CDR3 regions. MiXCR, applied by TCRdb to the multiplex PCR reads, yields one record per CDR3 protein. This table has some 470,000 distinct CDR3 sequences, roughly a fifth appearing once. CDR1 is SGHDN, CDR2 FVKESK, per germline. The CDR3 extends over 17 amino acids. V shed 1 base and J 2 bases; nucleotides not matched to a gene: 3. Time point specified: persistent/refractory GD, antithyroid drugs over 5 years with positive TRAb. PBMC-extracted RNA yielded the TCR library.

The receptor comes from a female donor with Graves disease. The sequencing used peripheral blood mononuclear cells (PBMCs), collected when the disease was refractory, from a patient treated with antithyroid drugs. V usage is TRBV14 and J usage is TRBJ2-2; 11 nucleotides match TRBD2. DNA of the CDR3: TGTGCCAGCAGCCAAGCGGGACTAGCGGACAACACCGGGGAGCTGTTTTTT. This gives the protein CASSQAGLADNTGELFF.